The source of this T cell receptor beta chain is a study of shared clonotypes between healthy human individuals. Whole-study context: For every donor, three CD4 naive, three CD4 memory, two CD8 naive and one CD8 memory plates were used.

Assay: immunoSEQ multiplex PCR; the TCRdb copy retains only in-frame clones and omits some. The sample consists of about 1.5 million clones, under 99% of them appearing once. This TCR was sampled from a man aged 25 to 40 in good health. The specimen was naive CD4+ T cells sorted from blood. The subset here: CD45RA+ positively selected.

CDR3 loop: CASSPRGTGLDEQYF. The DNA for the CDR3 is TGTGCCAGCAGCCCCAGGGGGACAGGGCTCGACGAGCAGTACTTC. This chain connects TRBV9 to TRBJ2-7; 9 bases are a match to TRBD1. The CDR3 extends over 15 amino acids. The germline gives CDR1 SGDLS, CDR2 YYNGEE. Trimming took 4 bases from V and 5 from J; bases not matched to a gene: 10.